The 2 T cell receptor beta chains listed next were all sequenced from one sample in a study of blood T cell repertoires in COVID-19 (dated by TCRdb to about 2020). The library was obtained by the immunoSEQ multiplex PCR assay. TCRdb mirrors the immuneACCESS table, restricted to in-frame sequences. Some clones are absent from its copies; in checked studies, under half trace to an unresolved V gene, and the reason for the others is unknown. Counted in this sample were some 45,000 clones; approximately 85% of them appeared once. Jointly, the top ten make up roughly a third of the sample. What was sequenced was peripheral blood. These receptor sequences come from a woman older than 75 with acute or convalescent COVID-19.

The rearrangement joins TRBV5-8 to TRBJ1-6; D not certain. Looked up from germline, CDR1 is SGHTS and CDR2 is YDEGEE. V lost 2 bases and J 9 bases, leaving 6 bases between the germline ends. The CDR3 consists of 12 residues. The CDR3 here is CASSFTSSPLHF. In nucleotides, the CDR3 is TGTGCCAGCAGCTTTACCAGTTCACCCCTCCACTTT.

The gene calls are TRBV20-1 and TRBJ1-2; unclear D gene. Germline V CDR1 and CDR2: DFQATT, SNEGSKA (reference sequence). The V end lost 1 base, the J end lost 8 bases, and 8 bases lay between the germline ends. The CDR3 extends over 11 amino acids. CDR3 in amino acids: CSARGGNGYTF. CDR3 coding DNA: TGCAGTGCTAGAGGAGGTAACGGCTACACCTTC.